One TCR beta chain is described in this entry. The CDR3 consists of 12 residues. The germline V and J ends were trimmed by 5 bases and 0 bases, with 2 bases remaining between them. The germline CDR1 and CDR2 sequences are LGHNT and FRNRAP. The data derive from a study of control samples from healthy donors and cancer patients. This table comes from immunoSEQ multiplex PCR, and its TCRdb copy is limited to in-frame clones, with some not included. Altogether about 95,000 clones are present, about 85% being singletons, with the ten largest covering over 13%. This receptor was obtained from a woman between 65 and 79 years old in good health. The chain carries TRBV12-5 and TRBJ1-5; D remains ambiguous. Source material: blood. CDR3 nucleotides: TGTGCTAGTGGTGATAGCAATCAGCCCCAGCATTTT. Translation gives CASGDSNQPQHF.